The rows below give T cell receptor beta chains drawn from one sample of a study of shared clonotypes between healthy human individuals. Measured with immunoSEQ multiplex PCR; TCRdb has only the in-frame clones, and not every one. Here the sample spans approximately 180,000 clones, around 93% being singletons. The sample consisted of naive CD4+ T cells sorted from blood. These receptors were collected from a woman aged 25-40 years in good health. Each CDR3 is given with its conserved first and last residue. D genes are given only for firm matches. The size field is filled for only some rows; it gives once, few, many or a size class.

J: TRBJ1-3; size: NA; V: TRBV30; D: NA; DNA: TGTGCCTGGAGCCAACAGGGAAATGGAAACACCATATATTTT; CDR3: CAWSQQGNGNTIYF
J: TRBJ1-1; size: NA; V: TRBV15; D: TRBD1; DNA: TGTGCCACCAGCAGAGTGGCCGGGACAGGGGAGGCTGAAGCTTTCTTT; CDR3: CATSRVAGTGEAEAFF
J: TRBJ2-7; size: NA; V: TRBV11-2; D: NA; DNA: TGTGCCAGCAGCTTAATCAGAGACTACGAGCAGTACTTC; CDR3: CASSLIRDYEQYF
J: TRBJ2-2; size: NA; V: TRBV6-1; D: TRBD1; DNA: TGTGCCAGCACGGGGCAGGGGGTCACCGGGGAGCTGTTTTTT; CDR3: CASTGQGVTGELFF
J: TRBJ2-1; size: NA; V: TRBV11-2; D: NA; DNA: TGTGCCAGCAGCTTAACCCAGAGCTCCTACAATGAGCAGTTCTTC; CDR3: CASSLTQSSYNEQFF
J: TRBJ1-1; size: NA; V: TRBV18; D: NA; DNA: TGTGCCAGCTCACCACCTGGACAGAAAAACGCTGAAGCTTTCTTT; CDR3: CASSPPGQKNAEAFF
J: TRBJ2-7; size: NA; V: TRBV6-6; D: TRBD2; DNA: TGTGCCAGCAGTTACGCGGCGGGAGGGCCATACGAGCAGTACTTC; CDR3: CASSYAAGGPYEQYF
J: TRBJ1-3; size: NA; V: TRBV18; D: NA; DNA: TGTGCCAGCTCACCTAAGGGTGGACAAGGAAACACCATATATTTT; CDR3: CASSPKGGQGNTIYF
J: TRBJ2-7; size: NA; V: TRBV2; D: NA; DNA: TGTGCCAGCAGTGCGCAGGACACCTCCTACGAGCAGTACTTC; CDR3: CASSAQDTSYEQYF
J: TRBJ1-5; size: once; V: TRBV28; D: TRBD1; DNA: TGTGCCAGCAGACTCAGGGGGCTGGGGAGCAATCAGCCCCAGCATTTT; CDR3: CASRLRGLGSNQPQHF
J: TRBJ2-7; size: NA; V: TRBV6-1; D: NA; DNA: TGTGCCAGCAATTACTACGAGCAGTACTTC; CDR3: CASNYYEQYF
J: TRBJ1-5; size: NA; V: TRBV28; D: NA; DNA: TGTGCCAGCAGTTTACCCTACGGCGGGGGGCTTGGGCAGCCCCAGCATTTT; CDR3: CASSLPYGGGLGQPQHF
J: TRBJ2-1; size: NA; V: TRBV6-5; D: NA; DNA: TGTGCCAGCAGCCTGTTTGTAGCGGCGGGGAATGAGCAGTTCTTC; CDR3: CASSLFVAAGNEQFF
J: TRBJ2-7; size: NA; V: TRBV13; D: TRBD1; DNA: TGTGCCAGCAGCCGGACAGGTAGCTCCTACGAGCAGTACTTC; CDR3: CASSRTGSSYEQYF
J: TRBJ2-7; size: few; V: TRBV6-5; D: TRBD1; DNA: TGTGCCAGCAGTTACGTGGGACAGGGGAACGAGCAGTACTTC; CDR3: CASSYVGQGNEQYF
J: TRBJ2-7; size: NA; V: TRBV5-1; D: TRBD1; DNA: TGCGCCAGCAGCTTGGTAGGACAGGGCCTGGGGGCGGGCGAGCAGTACTTC; CDR3: CASSLVGQGLGAGEQYF
J: TRBJ2-7; size: once; V: TRBV28; D: NA; DNA: TGTGCCAGCAGTTTAGGGGGACTTTCCTACGAGCAGTACTTC; CDR3: CASSLGGLSYEQYF